This T cell receptor (beta chain) was recovered during a study of shared T cell receptors in the human thymus. Libraries were prepared by immunoSEQ multiplex PCR; TCRdb keeps only in-frame clonotypes and omits some of them. Of some 700,000 clones listed, 70% to 90% are singletons. The CDR3 spans 16 residues. The germline V gene encodes CDR1 SGHTA and CDR2 FQGNSA. Trimming at V came to 4 bases and at J to 7 bases, leaving 10 bases not matched to a gene. These data were also filed under a second study, of human thymus T cells. In that study: Resections from corrective heart surgery supplied the thymus tissue.

This TCR was recovered from a girl under three years old with a congenital heart defect. The sample comprised thymocytes. The V gene is TRBV7-2, the J gene TRBJ1-5, with 10 bases matching TRBD1. The CDR3 reads CASSYRPGQGRQPQHF. The CDR3 nucleotides are TGTGCCAGCAGCTACCGACCGGGACAGGGGAGACAGCCCCAGCATTTT.